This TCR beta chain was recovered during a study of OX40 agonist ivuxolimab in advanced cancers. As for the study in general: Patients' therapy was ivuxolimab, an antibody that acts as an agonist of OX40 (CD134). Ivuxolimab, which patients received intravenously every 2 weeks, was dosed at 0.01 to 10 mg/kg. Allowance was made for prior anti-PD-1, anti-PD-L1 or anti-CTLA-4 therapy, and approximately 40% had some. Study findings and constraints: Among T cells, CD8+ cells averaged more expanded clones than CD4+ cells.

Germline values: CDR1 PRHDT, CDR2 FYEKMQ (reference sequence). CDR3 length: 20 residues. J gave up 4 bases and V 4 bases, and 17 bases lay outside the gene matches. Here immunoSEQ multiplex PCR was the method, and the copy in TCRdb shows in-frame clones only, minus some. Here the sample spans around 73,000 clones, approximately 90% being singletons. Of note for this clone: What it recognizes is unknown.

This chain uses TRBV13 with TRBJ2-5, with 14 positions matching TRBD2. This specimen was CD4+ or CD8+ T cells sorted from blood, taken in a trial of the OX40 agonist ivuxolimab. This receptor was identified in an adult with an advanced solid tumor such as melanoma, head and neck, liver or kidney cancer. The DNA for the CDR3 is TGTGCCAGCAGCTCCTACACCAGGACTAGCGGGAGGACTGGGGTAGAGACCCAGTACTTC. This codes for CASSSYTRTSGRTGVETQYF.